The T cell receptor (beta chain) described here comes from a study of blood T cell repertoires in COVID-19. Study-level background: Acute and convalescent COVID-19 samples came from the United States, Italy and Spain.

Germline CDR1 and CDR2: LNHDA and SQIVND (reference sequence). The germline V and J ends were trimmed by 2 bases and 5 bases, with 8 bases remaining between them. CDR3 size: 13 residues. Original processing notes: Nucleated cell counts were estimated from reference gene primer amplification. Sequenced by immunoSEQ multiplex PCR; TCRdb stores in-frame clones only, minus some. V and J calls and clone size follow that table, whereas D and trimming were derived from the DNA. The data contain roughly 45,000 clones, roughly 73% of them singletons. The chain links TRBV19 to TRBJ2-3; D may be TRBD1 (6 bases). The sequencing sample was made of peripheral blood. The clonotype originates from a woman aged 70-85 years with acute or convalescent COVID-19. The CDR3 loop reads CASSINRVDTQYF. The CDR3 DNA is TGTGCCAGTAGTATAAACAGGGTAGATACGCAGTATTTT.